This T cell receptor beta chain was recovered during a study of cytomegalovirus exposure and HLA in healthy donors. Study summary: A later analysis reported the same platform for the roughly 120 validation repertoires and the roughly 700 first-cohort repertoires. General study findings and limits: A list of roughly 180 TCR beta chains associated with cytomegalovirus was given.

For this clone: Its antigen is still unknown.

Profiled with immunoSEQ multiplex PCR; TCRdb holds only in-frame clones, not every one. The sample contains 170,000 or so clones, 80% to 85% of which appear only once. The CDR3 contains 15 residues. Germline-derived CDR1 and CDR2 are SGHNT and YYREEE (reference sequence). Trimming stripped 4 bases from V and 4 bases from J, with 17 bases between. V usage is TRBV5-4 and J usage is TRBJ1-1; D might be TRBD1 (6 bases). Sequences were obtained from PBMCs. The clonotype comes from a woman younger than 30 in good health and CMV-seropositive. In DNA form, the CDR3 reads TGTGCCAGCAGCCATGCGTGGGGGCTGGCCACTGAAGCTTTCTTT. This encodes CASSHAWGLATEAFF. Based on the CDR3 plus reference TRBV5-4 and TRBJ1-1, the full variable domain is ETGVTQSPTHLIKTRGQQVTLRCSSQSGHNTVSWYQQALGQGPQFIFQYYREEENGRGNFPPRFSGLQFPNYSSELNVNALELDDSALYLCASSHAWGLATEAFFGQGTRLTVV.